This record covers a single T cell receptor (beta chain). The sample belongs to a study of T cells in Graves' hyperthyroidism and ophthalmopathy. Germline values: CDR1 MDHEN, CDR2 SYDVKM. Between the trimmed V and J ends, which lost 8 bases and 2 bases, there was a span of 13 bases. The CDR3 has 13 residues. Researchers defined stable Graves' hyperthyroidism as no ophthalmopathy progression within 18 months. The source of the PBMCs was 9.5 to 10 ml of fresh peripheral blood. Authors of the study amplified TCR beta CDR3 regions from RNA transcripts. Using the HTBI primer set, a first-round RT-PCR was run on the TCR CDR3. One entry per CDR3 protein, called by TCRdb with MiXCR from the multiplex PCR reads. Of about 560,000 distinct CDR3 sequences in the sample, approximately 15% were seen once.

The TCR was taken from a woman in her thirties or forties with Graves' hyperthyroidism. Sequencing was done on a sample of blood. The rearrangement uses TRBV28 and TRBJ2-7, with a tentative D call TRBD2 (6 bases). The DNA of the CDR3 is TGTGCCAGCGCCTCTAGCGAAACCTACGAGCAGTACTTC. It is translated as CASASSETYEQYF. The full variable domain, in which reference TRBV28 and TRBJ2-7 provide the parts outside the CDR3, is DVKVTQSSRYLVKRTGEKVFLECVQDMDHENMFWYRQDPGLGLRLIYFSYDVKMKEKGDIPEGYSVSREKKERFSLILESASTNQTSMYLCASASSETYEQYFGPGTRLTVT.